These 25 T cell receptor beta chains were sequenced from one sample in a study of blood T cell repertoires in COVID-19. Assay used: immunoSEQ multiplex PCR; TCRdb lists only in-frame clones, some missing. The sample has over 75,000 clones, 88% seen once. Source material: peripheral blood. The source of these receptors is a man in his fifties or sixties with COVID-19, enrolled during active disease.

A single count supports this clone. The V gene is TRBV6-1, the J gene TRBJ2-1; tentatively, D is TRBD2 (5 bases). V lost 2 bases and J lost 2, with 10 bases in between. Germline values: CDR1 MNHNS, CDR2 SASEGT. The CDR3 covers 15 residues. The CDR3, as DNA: TGTGCCAGCAGTGAAAATGTCGGGGCCTACAATGAGCAGTTCTTC. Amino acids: CASSENVGAYNEQFF.

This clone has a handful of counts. The CDR3 DNA reads TGTGCCAGCAGTGAAAGAGGCAGGGGGCTTCTCTACGAGCAGTACTTC. Translated, it gives CASSERGRGLLYEQYF. This rearrangement joins TRBV6-1 to TRBJ2-7, with 8 bases identical to TRBD1. CDR3 size: 16 residues. The J segment lost 3 bases and the V segment lost 2 bases, leaving 9 bases of the junction unmatched. Germline V CDR1 and CDR2: MNHNS, SASEGT.

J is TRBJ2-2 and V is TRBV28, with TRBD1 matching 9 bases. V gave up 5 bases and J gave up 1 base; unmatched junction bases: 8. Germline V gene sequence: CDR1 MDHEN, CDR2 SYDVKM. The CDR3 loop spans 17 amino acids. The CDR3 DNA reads TGTGCCAGCAGTACAGGGGGCGCGGAGCGGAACACCGGGGAGCTGTTTTTT. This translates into CASSTGGAERNTGELFF.

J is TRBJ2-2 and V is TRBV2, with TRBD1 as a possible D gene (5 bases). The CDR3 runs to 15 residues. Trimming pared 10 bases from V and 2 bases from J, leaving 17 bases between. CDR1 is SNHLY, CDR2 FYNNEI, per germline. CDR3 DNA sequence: TGTGCCACAGCAGAAAGACAGATAAACACCGGGGAGCTGTTTTTT. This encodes CATAERQINTGELFF.

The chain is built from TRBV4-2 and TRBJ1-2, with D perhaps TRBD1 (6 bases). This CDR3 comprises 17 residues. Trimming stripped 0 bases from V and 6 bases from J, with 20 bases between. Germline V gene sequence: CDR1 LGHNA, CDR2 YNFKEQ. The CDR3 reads CASSQDPGSDSSNGYTF. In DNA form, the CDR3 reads TGTGCCAGCAGCCAAGATCCCGGGTCGGACAGCAGCAATGGCTACACCTTC.

The CDR3 spells CASSPQGAGTEAFF. The CDR3 nucleotides are TGTGCCAGCAGCCCACAGGGGGCCGGGACTGAAGCTTTCTTT. The chain joins TRBV7-9 to TRBJ1-1; 9 bases are shared with TRBD1. The junction had 6 bases not matched to a gene; V was cut back by 5 bases and J by 5 bases. The CDR3 runs to 14 residues. Germline V gene lookup returns CDR1 SEHNR and CDR2 FQNEAQ (reference sequence).

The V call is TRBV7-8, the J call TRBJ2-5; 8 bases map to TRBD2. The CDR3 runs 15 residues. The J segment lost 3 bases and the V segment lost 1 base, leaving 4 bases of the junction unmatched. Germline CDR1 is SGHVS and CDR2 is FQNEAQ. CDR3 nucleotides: TGTGCCAGCAGCTTAGTTGGTAGCGGGGAAGAGACCCAGTACTTC. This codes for CASSLVGSGEETQYF.

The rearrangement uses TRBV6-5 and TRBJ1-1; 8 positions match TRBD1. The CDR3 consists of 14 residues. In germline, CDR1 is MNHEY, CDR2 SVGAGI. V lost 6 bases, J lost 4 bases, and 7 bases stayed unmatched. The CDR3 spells CASRSGQDPTEAFF. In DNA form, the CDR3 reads TGTGCCAGCAGATCGGGACAGGACCCCACTGAAGCTTTCTTT.

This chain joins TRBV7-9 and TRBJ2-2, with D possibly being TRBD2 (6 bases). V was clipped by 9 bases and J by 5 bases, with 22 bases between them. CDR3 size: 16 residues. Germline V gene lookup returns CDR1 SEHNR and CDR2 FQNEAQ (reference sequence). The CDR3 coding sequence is TGTGCCAGTATCCTAGCATGGGGGGATGAGACCGGGGAGCTGTTTTTT. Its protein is CASILAWGDETGELFF.

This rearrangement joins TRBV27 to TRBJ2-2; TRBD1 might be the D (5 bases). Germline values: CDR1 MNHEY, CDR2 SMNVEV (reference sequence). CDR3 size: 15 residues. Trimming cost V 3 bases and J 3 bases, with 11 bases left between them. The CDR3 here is CASSFGQGYTGELFF. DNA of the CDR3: TGTGCCAGCAGTTTTGGCCAGGGATACACCGGGGAGCTGTTTTTT.

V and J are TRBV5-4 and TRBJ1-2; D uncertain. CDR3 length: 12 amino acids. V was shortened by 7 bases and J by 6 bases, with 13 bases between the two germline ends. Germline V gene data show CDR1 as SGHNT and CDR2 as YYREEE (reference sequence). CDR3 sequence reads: CASGREFDGYTF. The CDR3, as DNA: TGTGCCAGCGGGCGGGAGTTTGATGGCTACACCTTC.

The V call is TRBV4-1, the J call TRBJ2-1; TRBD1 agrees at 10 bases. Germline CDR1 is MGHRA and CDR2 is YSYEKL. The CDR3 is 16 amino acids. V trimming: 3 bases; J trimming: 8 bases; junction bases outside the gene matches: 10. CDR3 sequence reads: CASSHTGTGEFDEQFF. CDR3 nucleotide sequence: TGCGCCAGCAGCCACACCGGGACAGGGGAATTTGATGAGCAGTTCTTC.

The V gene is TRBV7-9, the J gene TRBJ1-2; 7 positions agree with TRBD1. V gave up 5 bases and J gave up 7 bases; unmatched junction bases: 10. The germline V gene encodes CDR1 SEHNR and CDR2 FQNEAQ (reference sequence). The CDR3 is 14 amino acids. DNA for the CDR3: TGTGCCAGCAGCCCCCGGACAGGACCGGTTGGCTACACCTTC. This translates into CASSPRTGPVGYTF.

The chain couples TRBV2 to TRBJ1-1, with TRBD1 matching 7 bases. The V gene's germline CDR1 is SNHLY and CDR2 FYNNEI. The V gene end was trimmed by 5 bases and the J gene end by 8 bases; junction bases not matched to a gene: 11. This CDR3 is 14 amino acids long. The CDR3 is CASSWGQNTPEAFF. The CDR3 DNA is TGTGCCAGCAGTTGGGGACAGAATACGCCAGAAGCTTTCTTT.

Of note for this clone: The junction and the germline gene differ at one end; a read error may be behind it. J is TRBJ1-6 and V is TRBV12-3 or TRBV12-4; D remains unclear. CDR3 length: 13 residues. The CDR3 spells CASSTYDNSLLHF. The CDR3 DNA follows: TGTGCCAGCTCTACCTATGATAATTCACTCCTCCACTTT.

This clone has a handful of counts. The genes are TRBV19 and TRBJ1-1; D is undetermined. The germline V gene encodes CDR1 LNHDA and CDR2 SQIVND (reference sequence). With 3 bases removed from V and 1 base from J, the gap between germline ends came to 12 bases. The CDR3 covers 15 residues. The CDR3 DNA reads TGTGCCAGTAGTATCGATGTTCTGAGGAACACTGAAGCTTTCTTT. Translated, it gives CASSIDVLRNTEAFF.

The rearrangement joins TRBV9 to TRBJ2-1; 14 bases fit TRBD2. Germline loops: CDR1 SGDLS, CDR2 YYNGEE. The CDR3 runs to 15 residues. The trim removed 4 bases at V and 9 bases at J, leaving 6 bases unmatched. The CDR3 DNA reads TGTGCCAGCAGCACGATCGGGACTAGCGGGGGTGAGCAGTTCTTC. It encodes CASSTIGTSGGEQFF.

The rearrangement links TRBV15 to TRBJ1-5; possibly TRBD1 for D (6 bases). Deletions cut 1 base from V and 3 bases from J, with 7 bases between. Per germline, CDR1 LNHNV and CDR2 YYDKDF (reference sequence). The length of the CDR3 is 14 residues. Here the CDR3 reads CATSRGQVNQPQHF. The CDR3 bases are TGTGCCACCAGCAGAGGACAGGTCAATCAGCCCCAGCATTTT.

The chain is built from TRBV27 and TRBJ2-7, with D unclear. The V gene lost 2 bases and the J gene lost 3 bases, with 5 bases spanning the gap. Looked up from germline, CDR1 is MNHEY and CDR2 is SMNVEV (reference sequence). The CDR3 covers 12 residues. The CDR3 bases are TGTGCCAGCAGTTTAGGCGGCTACGAGCAGTACTTC. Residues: CASSLGGYEQYF.

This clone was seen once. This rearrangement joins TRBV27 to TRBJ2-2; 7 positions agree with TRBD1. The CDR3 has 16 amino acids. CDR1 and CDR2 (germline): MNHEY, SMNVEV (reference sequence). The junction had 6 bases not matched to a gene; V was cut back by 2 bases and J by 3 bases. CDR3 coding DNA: TGTGCCAGCAGTTTACCTGGGGACAGAGACACCGGGGAGCTGTTTTTT. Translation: CASSLPGDRDTGELFF.

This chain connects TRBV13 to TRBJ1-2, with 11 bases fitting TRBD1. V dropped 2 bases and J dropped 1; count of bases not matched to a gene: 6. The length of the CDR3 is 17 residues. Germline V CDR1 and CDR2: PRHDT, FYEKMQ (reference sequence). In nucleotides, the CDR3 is TGTGCCAGCAGCTTACGGACAGGGGGCAAGGATAACTATGGCTACACCTTC. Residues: CASSLRTGGKDNYGYTF.

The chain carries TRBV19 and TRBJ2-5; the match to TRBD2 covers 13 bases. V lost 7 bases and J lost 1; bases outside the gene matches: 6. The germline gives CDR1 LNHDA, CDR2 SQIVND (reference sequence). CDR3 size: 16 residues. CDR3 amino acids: CASTRTSGRLQETQYF. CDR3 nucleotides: TGTGCCAGTACCCGGACTAGCGGGAGACTCCAAGAGACCCAGTACTTC.

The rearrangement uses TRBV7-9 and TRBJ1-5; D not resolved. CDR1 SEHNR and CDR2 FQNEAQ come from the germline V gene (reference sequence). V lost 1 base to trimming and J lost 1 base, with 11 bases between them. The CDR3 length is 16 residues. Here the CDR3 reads CASSLGRVMSNQPQHF. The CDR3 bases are TGTGCCAGCAGCTTAGGGCGGGTTATGAGCAATCAGCCCCAGCATTTT. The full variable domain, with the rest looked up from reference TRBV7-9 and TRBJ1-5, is DTGVSQNPRHKITKRGQNVTFRCDPISEHNRLYWYRQTLGQGPEFLTYFQNEAQLEKSRLLSDRFSAERPKGSFSTLEIQRTEQGDSAMYLCASSLGRVMSNQPQHFGDGTRLSIL.

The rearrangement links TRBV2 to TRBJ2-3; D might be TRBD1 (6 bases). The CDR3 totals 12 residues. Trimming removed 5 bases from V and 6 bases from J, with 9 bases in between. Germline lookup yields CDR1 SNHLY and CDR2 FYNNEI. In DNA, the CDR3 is TGTGCCAGCAGTACTACAGGGGATACGCAGTATTTT. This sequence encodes CASSTTGDTQYF. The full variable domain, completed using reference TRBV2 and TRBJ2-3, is EPEVTQTPSHQVTQMGQEVILRCVPISNHLYFYWYRQILGQKVEFLVSFYNNEISEKSEIFDDQFSVERPDGSNFTLKIRSTKLEDSAMYFCASSTTGDTQYFGPGTRLTVL.

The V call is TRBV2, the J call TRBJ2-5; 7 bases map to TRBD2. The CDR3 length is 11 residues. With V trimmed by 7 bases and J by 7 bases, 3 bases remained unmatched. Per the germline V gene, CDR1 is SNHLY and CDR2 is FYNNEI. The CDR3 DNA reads TGTGCCAGCAACGGCGGGGGGACCCAGTACTTC. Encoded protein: CASNGGGTQYF. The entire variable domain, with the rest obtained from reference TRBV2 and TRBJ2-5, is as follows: EPEVTQTPSHQVTQMGQEVILRCVPISNHLYFYWYRQILGQKVEFLVSFYNNEISEKSEIFDDQFSVERPDGSNFTLKIRSTKLEDSAMYFCASNGGGTQYFGPGTRLLVL.